Sequencing of this T cell receptor (beta chain) was carried out in a study of cytomegalovirus exposure and HLA in healthy donors. Germline CDR1 reads SGDLS; CDR2 reads YYNGEE. The CDR3 consists of 14 residues. Unmatched junction bases numbered 3, after V lost 3 bases and J lost 1 base. The PCR was carried out with 60 Vbeta primers and 13 Jbeta primers. Sequenced by immunoSEQ multiplex PCR; TCRdb stores in-frame clones only, minus some. The profile shows 130,000 to 150,000 clones, around 80% of them singletons. Sample: PBMCs. The clonotype was recovered from a man aged 40-49 years in good health and CMV-seropositive. The chain couples TRBV9 to TRBJ1-1; 7 bases are shared with TRBD1. For the CDR3, the DNA is TGTGCCAGCAGCGAGGGACAGACGAACACTGAAGCTTTCTTT. This sequence encodes CASSEGQTNTEAFF.